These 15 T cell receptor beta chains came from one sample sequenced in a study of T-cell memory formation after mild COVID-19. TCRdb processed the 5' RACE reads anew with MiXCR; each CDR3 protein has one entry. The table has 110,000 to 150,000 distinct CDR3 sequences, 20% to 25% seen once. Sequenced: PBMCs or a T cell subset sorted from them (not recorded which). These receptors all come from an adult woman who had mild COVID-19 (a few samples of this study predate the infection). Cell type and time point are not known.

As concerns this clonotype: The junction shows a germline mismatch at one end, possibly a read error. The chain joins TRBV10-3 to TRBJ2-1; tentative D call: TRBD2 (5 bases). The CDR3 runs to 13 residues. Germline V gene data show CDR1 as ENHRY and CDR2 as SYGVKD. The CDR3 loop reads CAISEEGPIGVGF. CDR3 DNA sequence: TGTGCCATCAGTGAGGAGGGCCCAATCGGTGTTGGGTTC.

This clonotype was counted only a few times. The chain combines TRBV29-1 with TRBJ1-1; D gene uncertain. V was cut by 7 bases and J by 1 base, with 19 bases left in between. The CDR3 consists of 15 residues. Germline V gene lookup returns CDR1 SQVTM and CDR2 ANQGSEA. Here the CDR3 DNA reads TGCAGCGCCTGGCCCCATGAGGGCCCGAACACTGAAGCTTTCTTT. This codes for CSAWPHEGPNTEAFF.

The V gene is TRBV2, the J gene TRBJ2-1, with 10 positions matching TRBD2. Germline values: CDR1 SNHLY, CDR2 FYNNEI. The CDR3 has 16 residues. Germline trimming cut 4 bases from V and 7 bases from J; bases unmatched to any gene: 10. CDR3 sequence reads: CASSATGSGGLNEQFF. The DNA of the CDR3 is TGTGCCAGCAGTGCGACGGGTAGCGGGGGGCTGAATGAGCAGTTCTTC.

In DNA form, the CDR3 reads TGTGCCAGCAGACGAAAGGCGGGGGGGCGAAATACGCAGTATTTT. Amino acids: CASRRKAGGRNTQYF. The V gene is TRBV7-8, the J gene TRBJ2-3; 9 nucleotides align to TRBD2. The germline V gene has CDR1 SGHVS and CDR2 FQNEAQ. The CDR3 spans 15 residues. J lost 7 bases, V lost 6 bases, and 11 bases had no gene match.

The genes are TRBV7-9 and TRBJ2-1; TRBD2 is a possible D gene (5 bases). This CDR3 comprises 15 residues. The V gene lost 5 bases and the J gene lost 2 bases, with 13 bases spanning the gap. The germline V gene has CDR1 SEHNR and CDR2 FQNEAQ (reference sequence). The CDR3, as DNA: TGTGCCAGCAGCCCAGAAGCGGACCCCTACAATGAGCAGTTCTTC. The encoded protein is CASSPEADPYNEQFF.

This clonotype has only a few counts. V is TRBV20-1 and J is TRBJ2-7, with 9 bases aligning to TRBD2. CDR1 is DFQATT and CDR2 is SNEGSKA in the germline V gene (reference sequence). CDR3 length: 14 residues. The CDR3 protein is CSGGPSGGTYEQYF. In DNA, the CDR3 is TGCAGCGGTGGGCCCAGCGGGGGGACCTACGAGCAGTACTTC.

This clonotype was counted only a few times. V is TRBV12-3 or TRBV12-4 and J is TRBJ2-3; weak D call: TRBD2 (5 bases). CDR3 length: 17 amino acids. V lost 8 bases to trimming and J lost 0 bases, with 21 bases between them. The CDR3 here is CASGLSFDPVSTDTQYF. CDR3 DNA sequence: TGTGCCAGCGGACTTTCCTTCGACCCGGTTAGCACAGATACGCAGTATTTT.

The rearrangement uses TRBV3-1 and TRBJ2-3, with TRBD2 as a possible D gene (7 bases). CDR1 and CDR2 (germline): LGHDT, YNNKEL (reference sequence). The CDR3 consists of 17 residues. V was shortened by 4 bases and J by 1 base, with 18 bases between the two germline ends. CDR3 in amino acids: CASSPFGTGRGTDTQYF. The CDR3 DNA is TGTGCCAGCAGCCCCTTCGGAACAGGGAGGGGCACAGATACGCAGTATTTT.

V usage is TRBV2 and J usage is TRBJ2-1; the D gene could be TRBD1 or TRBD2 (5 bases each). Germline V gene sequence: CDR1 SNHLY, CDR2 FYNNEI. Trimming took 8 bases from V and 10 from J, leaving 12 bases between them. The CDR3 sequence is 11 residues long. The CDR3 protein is CASGIGTEQFF. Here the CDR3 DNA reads TGTGCCAGCGGTATTGGGACGGAGCAGTTCTTC.

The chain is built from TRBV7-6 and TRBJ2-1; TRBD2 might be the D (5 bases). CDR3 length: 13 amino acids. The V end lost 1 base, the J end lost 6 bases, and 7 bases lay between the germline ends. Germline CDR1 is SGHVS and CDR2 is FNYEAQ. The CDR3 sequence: CASSLGGINEQFF. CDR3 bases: TGTGCCAGCAGCTTAGGAGGGATCAATGAGCAGTTCTTC.

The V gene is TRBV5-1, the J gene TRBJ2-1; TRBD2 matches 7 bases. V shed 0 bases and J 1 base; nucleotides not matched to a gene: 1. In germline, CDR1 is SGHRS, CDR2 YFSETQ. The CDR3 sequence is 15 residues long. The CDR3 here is CASSLVRGSYNEQFF. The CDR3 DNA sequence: TGCGCCAGCAGCTTGGTGCGGGGGTCCTACAATGAGCAGTTCTTC.

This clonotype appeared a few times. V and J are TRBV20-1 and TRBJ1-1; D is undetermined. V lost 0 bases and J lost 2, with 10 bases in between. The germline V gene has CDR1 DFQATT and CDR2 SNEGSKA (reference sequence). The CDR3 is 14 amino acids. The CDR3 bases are TGCAGTGCTAGAGATCATTGGCAAAACACTGAAGCTTTCTTT. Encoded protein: CSARDHWQNTEAFF.

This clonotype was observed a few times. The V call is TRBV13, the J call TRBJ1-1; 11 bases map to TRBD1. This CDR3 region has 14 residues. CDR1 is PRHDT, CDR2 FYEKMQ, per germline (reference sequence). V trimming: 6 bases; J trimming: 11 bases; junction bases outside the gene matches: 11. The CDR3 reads CASSSPGTGGMAFF. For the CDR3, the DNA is TGTGCCAGCAGTTCCCCTGGGACAGGGGGGATGGCTTTCTTT.

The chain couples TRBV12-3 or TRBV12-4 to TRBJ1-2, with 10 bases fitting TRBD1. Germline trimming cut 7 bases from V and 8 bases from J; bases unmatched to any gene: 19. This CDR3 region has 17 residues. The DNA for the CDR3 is TGTGCCAGCACCCCGGGACAGGGGATCGTTACCTCGGGAGGCTACACCTTC. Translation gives CASTPGQGIVTSGGYTF.

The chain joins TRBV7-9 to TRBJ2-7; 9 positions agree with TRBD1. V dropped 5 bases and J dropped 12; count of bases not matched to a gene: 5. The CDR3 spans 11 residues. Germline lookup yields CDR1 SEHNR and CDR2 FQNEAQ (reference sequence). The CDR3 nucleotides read TGTGCCAGCAGCACTGGGACAGGGCTGTACTTC. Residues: CASSTGTGLYF.